This T cell receptor (beta chain) was captured in a study of blood T cell repertoires in COVID-19. Across the study: T cells, B-cell-depleted T cells, or PBMCs provided the cDNA or gDNA that served as material.

CDR3 length: 15 amino acids. Trimming stripped 3 bases from V and 6 bases from J, with 15 bases between. Germline CDR1 MGHDK, CDR2 SYGVNS. Study processing details: Reference gene primers were amplified, and this amplification served to estimate nucleated cell counts. Clones were read by immunoSEQ multiplex PCR, and TCRdb kept only the in-frame ones, dropping some. For V, J and clone size, that table is used; D and trimming come from the DNA. This table holds about 98,000 clones, about 85% found once. Material: peripheral blood. J is TRBJ1-5 and V is TRBV25-1; no firm D call. This TCR came from a man aged 50-60 years with active COVID-19. The CDR3 nucleotides are TGTGCCAGCAGTGAGGGAGGAGGGATGGGTCAGCCCCAGCATTTT. Translated: CASSEGGGMGQPQHF. Based on the CDR3 plus reference TRBV25-1 and TRBJ1-5, the full variable domain is EADIYQTPRYLVIGTGKKITLECSQTMGHDKMYWYQQDPGMELHLIHYSYGVNSTEKGDLSSESTVSRIRTEHFPLTLESARPSHTSQYLCASSEGGGMGQPQHFGDGTRLSIL.